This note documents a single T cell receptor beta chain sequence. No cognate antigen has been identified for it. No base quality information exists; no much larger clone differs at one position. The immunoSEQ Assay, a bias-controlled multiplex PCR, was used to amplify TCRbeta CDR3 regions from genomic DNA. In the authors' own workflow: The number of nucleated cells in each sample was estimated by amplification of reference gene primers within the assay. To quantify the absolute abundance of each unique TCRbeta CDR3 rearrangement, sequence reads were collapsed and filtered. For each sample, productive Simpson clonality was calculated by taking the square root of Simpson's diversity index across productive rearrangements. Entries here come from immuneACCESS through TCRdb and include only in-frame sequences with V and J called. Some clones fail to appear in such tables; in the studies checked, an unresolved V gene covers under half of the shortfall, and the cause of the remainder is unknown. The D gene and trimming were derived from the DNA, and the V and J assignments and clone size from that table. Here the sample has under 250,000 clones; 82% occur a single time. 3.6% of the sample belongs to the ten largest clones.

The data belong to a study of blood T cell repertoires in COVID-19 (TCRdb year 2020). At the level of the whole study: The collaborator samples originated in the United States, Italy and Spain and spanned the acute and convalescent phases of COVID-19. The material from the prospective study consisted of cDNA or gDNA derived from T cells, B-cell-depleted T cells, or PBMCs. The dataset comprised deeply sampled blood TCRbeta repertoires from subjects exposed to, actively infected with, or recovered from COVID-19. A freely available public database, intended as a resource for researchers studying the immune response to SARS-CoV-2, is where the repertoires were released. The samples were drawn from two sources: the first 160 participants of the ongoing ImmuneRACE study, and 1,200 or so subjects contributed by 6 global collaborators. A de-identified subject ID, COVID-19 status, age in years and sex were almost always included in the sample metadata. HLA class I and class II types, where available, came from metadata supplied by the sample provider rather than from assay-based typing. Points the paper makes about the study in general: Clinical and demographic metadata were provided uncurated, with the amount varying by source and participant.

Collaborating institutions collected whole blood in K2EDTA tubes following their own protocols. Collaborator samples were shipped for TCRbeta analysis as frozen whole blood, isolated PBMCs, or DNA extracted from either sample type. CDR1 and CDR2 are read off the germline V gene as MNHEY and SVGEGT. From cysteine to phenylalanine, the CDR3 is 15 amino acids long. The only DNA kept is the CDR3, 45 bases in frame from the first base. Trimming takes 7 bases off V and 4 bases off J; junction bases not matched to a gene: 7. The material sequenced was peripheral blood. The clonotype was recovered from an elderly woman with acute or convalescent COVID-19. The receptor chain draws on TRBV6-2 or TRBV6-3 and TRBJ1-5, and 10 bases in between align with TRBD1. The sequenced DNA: TGTGCCAGCACCCCGGACAGGGGGGAAAATCAGCCCCAGCATTTT. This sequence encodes CASTPDRGENQPQHF.